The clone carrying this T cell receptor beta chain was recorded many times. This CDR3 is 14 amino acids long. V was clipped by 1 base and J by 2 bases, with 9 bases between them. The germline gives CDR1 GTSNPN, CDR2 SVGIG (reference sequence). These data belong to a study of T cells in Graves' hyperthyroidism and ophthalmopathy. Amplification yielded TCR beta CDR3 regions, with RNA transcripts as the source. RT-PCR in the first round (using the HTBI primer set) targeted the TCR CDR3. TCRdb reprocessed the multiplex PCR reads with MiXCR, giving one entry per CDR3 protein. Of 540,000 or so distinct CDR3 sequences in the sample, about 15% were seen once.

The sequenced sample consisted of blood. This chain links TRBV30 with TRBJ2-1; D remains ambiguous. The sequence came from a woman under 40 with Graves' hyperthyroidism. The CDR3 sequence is CAWSGLLTYNEQFF. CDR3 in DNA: TGTGCCTGGAGTGGATTGCTCACCTACAATGAGCAGTTCTTC. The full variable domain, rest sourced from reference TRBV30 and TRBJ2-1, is SQTIHQWPATLVQPVGSPLSLECTVEGTSNPNLYWYRQAAGRGLQLLFYSVGIGQISSEVPQNLSASRPQDRQFILSSKKLLLSDSGFYLCAWSGLLTYNEQFFGPGTRLTVL.